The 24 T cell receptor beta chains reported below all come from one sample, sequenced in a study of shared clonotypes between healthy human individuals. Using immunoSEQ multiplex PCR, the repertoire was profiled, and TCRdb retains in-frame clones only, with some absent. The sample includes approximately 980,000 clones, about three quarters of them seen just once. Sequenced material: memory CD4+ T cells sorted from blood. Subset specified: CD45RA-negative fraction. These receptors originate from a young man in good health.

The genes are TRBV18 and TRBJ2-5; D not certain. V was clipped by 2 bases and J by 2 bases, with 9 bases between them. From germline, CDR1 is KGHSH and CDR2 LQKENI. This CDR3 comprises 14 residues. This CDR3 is CASSPTVGQETQYF. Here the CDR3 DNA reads TGTGCCAGCTCACCAACTGTGGGTCAAGAGACCCAGTACTTC. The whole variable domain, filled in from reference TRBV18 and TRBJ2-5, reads NAGVMQNPRHLVRRRGQEARLRCSPMKGHSHVYWYRQLPEEGLKFMVYLQKENIIDESGMPKERFSAEFPKEGPSILRIQQVVRGDSAAYFCASSPTVGQETQYFGPGTRLLVL.

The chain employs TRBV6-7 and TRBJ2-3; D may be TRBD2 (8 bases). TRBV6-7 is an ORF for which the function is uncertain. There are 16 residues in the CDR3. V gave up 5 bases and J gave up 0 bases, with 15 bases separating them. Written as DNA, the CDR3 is TGTGCCAGCAGTCCTCCGGGAGGGGGCAGCACAGATACGCAGTATTTT. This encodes CASSPPGGGSTDTQYF.

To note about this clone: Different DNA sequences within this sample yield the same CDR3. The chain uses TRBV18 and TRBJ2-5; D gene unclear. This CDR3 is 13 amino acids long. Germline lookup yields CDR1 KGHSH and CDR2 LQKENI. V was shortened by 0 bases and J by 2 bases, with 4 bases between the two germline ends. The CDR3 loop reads CASSPPLQETQYF. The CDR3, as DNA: TGTGCCAGCTCACCACCGCTTCAAGAGACCCAGTACTTC.

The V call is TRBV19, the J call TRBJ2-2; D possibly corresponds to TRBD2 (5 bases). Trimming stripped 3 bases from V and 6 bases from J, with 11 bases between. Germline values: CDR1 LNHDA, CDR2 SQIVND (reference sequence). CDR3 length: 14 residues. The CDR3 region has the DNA TGTGCCAGTAGTATGACGGGAAACGCCGGGGAGCTGTTTTTT. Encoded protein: CASSMTGNAGELFF.

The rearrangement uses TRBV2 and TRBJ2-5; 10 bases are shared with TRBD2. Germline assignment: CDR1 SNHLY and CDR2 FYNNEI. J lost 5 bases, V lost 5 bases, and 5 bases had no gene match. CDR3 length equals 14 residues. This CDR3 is CASSPGTSEETQYF. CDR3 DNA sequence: TGTGCCAGCAGTCCCGGGACTAGCGAGGAGACCCAGTACTTC.

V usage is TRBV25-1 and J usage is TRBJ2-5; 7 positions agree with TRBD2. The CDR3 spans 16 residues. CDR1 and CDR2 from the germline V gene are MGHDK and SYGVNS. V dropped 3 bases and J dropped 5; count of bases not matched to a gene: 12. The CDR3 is CASSDPGPTSRETQYF. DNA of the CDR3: TGTGCCAGCAGTGACCCCGGCCCGACTAGCCGTGAGACCCAGTACTTC.

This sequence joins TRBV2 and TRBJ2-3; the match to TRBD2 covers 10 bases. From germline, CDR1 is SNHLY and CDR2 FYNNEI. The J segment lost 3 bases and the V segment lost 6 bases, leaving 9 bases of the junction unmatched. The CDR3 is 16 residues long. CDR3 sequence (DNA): TGTGCCAGCAGGGGGGCTAGCGGGGGACTGACAGATACGCAGTATTTT. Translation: CASRGASGGLTDTQYF.

In DNA, the CDR3 is TGTGCCAGTAGTGAGCAGAGAACCTACGAGCAGTACTTC. It specifies CASSEQRTYEQYF. V and J are TRBV19 and TRBJ2-7; no reliable D call. The CDR3 covers 13 residues. The V and J ends lost 5 bases and 2 bases respectively, with 10 bases between them. Germline V CDR1 and CDR2: LNHDA, SQIVND (reference sequence). The full variable domain, rest sourced from reference TRBV19 and TRBJ2-7, is DGGITQSPKYLFRKEGQNVTLSCEQNLNHDAMYWYRQDPGQGLRLIYYSQIVNDFQKGDIAEGYSVSREKKESFPLTVTSAQKNPTAFYLCASSEQRTYEQYFGPGTRLTVT.

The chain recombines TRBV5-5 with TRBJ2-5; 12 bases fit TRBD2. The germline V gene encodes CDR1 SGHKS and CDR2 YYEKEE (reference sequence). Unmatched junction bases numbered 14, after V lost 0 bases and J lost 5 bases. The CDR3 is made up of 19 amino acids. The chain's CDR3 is CASSLEASGRAGFGETQYF. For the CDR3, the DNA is TGTGCCAGCAGCTTGGAGGCTAGCGGGAGGGCCGGGTTTGGGGAGACCCAGTACTTC.

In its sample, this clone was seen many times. The CDR3 region is CAWSAESSSPLHF. The CDR3 bases are TGTGCCTGGAGTGCCGAGTCGTCTTCACCCCTCCACTTT. The rearrangement uses TRBV30 and TRBJ1-6; D remains unclear. V shed 1 base and J shed 9 bases, with 10 bases lying between them. The CDR3 length is 13 residues. The germline CDR1 and CDR2 sequences are GTSNPN and SVGIG (reference sequence).

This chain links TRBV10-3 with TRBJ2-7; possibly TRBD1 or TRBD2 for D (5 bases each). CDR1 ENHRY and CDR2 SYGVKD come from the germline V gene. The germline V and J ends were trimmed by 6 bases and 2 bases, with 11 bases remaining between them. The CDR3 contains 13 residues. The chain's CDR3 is CAISRDGAYEQYF. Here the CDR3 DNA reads TGTGCCATCAGCCGGGACGGCGCCTACGAGCAGTACTTC.

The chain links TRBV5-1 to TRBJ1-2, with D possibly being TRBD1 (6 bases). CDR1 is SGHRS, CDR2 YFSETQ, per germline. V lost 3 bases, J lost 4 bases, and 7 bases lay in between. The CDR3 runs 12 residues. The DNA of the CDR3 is TGCGCCAGCAGCTCGGACAGCTATGGCTACACCTTC. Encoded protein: CASSSDSYGYTF.

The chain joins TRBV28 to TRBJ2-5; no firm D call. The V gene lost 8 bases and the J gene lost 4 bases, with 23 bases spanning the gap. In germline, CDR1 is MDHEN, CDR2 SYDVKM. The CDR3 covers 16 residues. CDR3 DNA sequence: TGTGCCAGCCAAAATCTAAAGGGAACTTGGGGAGAGACCCAGTACTTC. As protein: CASQNLKGTWGETQYF.

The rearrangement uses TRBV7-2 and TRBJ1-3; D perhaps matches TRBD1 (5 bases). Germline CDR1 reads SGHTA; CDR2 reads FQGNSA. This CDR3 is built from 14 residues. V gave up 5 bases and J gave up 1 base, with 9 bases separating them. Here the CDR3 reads CASSPGGSGNTIYF. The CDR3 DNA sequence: TGTGCCAGCAGCCCGGGGGGGTCTGGAAACACCATATATTTT. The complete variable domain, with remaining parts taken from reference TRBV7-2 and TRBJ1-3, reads GAGVSQSPSNKVTEKGKDVELRCDPISGHTALYWYRQSLGQGLEFLIYFQGNSAPDKSGLPSDRFSAERTGGSVSTLTIQRTQQEDSAVYLCASSPGGSGNTIYFGEGSWLTVV.

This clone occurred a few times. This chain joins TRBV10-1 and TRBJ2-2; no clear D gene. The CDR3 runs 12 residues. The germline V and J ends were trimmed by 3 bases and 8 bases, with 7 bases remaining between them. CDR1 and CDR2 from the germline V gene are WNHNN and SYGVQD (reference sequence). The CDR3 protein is CASSEVFGELFF. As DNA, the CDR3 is TGCGCCAGCAGTGAAGTATTTGGGGAGCTGTTTTTT.

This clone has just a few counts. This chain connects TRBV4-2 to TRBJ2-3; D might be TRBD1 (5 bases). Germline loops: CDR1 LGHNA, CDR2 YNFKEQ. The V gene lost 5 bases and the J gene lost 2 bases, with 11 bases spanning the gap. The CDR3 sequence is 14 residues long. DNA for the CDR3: TGTGCCAGCAGCATACAGGTCATCACAGATACGCAGTATTTT. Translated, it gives CASSIQVITDTQYF.

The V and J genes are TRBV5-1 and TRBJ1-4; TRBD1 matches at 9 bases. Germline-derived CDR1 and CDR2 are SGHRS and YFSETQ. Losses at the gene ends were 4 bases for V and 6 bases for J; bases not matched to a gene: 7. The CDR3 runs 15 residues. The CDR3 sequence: CASSRNRGPDEKLFF. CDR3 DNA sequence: TGCGCCAGCAGCCGGAACAGGGGGCCGGATGAAAAACTGTTTTTT.

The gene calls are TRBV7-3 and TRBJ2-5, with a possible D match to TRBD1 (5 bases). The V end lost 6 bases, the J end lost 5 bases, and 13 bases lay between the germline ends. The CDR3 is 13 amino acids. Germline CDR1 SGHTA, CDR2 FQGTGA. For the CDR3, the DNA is TGTGCCAGCAGTCGTACTCCAGGGGAGACCCAGTACTTC. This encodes CASSRTPGETQYF.

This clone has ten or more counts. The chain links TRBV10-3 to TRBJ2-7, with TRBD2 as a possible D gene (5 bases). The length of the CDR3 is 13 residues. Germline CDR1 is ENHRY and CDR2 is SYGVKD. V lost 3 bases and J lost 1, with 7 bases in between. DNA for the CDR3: TGTGCCATCAGTGACGGGAAGTCCTACGAGCAGTACTTC. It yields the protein CAISDGKSYEQYF.

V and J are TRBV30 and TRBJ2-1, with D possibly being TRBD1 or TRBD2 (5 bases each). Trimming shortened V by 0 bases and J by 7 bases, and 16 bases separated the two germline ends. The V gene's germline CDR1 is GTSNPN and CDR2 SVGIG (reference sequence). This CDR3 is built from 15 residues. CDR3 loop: CAWSVGLAARNEQFF. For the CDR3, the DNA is TGTGCCTGGAGTGTGGGGCTAGCCGCTAGGAATGAGCAGTTCTTC.

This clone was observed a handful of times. The CDR3 region has the DNA TGTGCCAGCAGCTCGGCATGGAATAATTCACCCCTCCACTTT. Residues: CASSSAWNNSPLHF. The rearrangement links TRBV5-4 to TRBJ1-6; no definite D call. Germline V gene sequence: CDR1 SGHNT, CDR2 YYREEE (reference sequence). The V end lost 3 bases, the J end lost 5 bases, and 9 bases lay between the germline ends. The CDR3 covers 14 residues.

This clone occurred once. The CDR3 loop is CASSAISGGSYEQYF. CDR3 DNA sequence: TGTGCCAGCAGTGCTATAAGTGGGGGCTCCTACGAGCAGTACTTC. The rearrangement uses TRBV6-1 and TRBJ2-7, with D possibly being TRBD1 or TRBD2 (5 bases each). In germline, CDR1 is MNHNS, CDR2 SASEGT. The CDR3 is made up of 15 amino acids. Trimming cost V 4 bases and J 0 bases, with 13 bases left between them.

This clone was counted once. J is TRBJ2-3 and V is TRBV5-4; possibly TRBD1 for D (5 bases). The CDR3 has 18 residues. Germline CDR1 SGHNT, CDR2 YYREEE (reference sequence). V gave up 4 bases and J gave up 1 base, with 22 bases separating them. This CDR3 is CASSLGRESLTRTDTQYF. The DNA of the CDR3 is TGTGCCAGCAGCCTGGGCAGGGAATCCTTAACACGCACAGATACGCAGTATTTT.

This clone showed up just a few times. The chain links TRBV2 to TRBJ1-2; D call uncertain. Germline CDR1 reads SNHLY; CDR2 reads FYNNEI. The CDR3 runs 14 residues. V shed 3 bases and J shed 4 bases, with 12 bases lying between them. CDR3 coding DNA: TGTGCCAGCAGTGACACCAGTGCCGCCTATGGCTACACCTTC. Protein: CASSDTSAAYGYTF.